Below, 30 T cell receptor beta chains from the same sample are listed, as sequenced in a study of T cells expressing NK-cell markers. TCRdb re-analyzed the 5' RACE reads; it lists each CDR3 protein once, without DNA. Found here are approximately 150,000 distinct CDR3 sequences; the top ten clones hold approximately 18%. Sequencing was done on a sample of blood T cells: a sorted CD56 or NKG2C T cell subset, CD4+ or CD8+ T cells, or bulk PBMC T cells (not recorded which). These TCRs come from a woman between 18 and 75 years old in good health.

V usage is TRBV6-5 and J usage is TRBJ2-7; TCRdb proposes TRBD2, but this gene call is untestable without DNA. Germline loops: CDR1 MNHEY, CDR2 SVGAGI. The CDR3 consists of 16 residues. The chain's CDR3 is CASSYSPSGVYYEQYF.

CDR3 loop: CASSQGLVGPTSGNTIYF. This sequence joins TRBV3-1 and TRBJ1-3; TCRdb lists TRBD1, though no DNA is available to test this call. This CDR3 has 18 amino acids. Germline V gives CDR1 LGHDT, CDR2 YNNKEL (reference sequence).

J is TRBJ1-1 and V is TRBV12-3 or TRBV12-4; the D call from TCRdb, TRBD1, cannot be confirmed without DNA. There are 15 residues in the CDR3. The CDR3 region is CASSSLQGGNTEAFF.

V usage is TRBV4-1 and J usage is TRBJ2-7. Germline-derived CDR1 and CDR2 are MGHRA and YSYEKL. CDR3 length: 13 amino acids. CDR3 region: CASSQAYGDEQYF.

The chain carries TRBV12-3 or TRBV12-4 and TRBJ1-5; TCRdb outputs TRBD1, but without DNA this stays unchecked. This CDR3 region has 16 residues. CDR3 amino acids: CASSLGQRQSNQPQHF.

The chain joins TRBV7-6 to TRBJ2-2; TCRdb names TRBD1, which stays unverified in the absence of DNA. This CDR3 is built from 14 residues. Germline loops: CDR1 SGHVS, CDR2 FNYEAQ. CDR3 in amino acids: CASRVQGVTGELFF.

The genes are TRBV7-6 and TRBJ2-5; lacking DNA, the TRBD2 call made by TCRdb goes unchecked. This CDR3 spans 19 amino acids. Germline V gives CDR1 SGHVS, CDR2 FNYEAQ. Here the CDR3 reads CASSKRPGLAGGYEETQYF.

CDR3: CASSQGVRGGAFF. The chain combines TRBV3-1 with TRBJ2-1. The CDR3 spans 13 residues. Germline V CDR1 and CDR2: LGHDT, YNNKEL (reference sequence).

CDR3 region: CASSPARGNTIYF. This chain connects TRBV6-1 to TRBJ1-3. Germline CDR1 and CDR2: MNHNS and SASEGT. The CDR3 is 13 residues long.

The rearrangement joins TRBV18 to TRBJ2-7; TCRdb calls TRBD1, which cannot be checked without DNA. The CDR3 contains 14 residues. Germline loops: CDR1 KGHSH, CDR2 LQKENI. The CDR3 protein is CASSVTVTNYEQYF.

The CDR3: CASSTGTSGNEQFF. V gene TRBV5-6 combines with J gene TRBJ2-1; lacking DNA, the TRBD2 call made by TCRdb goes unchecked. Germline loops: CDR1 SGHDT, CDR2 YYEEEE. There are 14 residues in the CDR3.

This chain joins TRBV7-2 and TRBJ1-6. The germline V gene encodes CDR1 SGHTA and CDR2 FQGNSA. CDR3 length: 16 amino acids. The CDR3 region is CASSLGRGTYNSPLHF.

The chain has TRBV7-9 and TRBJ1-4; TCRdb lists TRBD1, though no DNA is available to test this call. This CDR3 comprises 16 residues. Germline V gene data show CDR1 as SEHNR and CDR2 as FQNEAQ (reference sequence). CDR3: CASSLIPGKGYEKLFF.

J is TRBJ2-6 and V is TRBV12-3 or TRBV12-4. This CDR3 is built from 14 residues. The CDR3 sequence is CASSPLSGANVLTF.

J is TRBJ2-3 and V is TRBV7-3. The CDR3 length is 16 residues. The V gene's germline CDR1 is SGHTA and CDR2 FQGTGA. This CDR3 is CASSRSADFPTDTQYF.

V usage is TRBV4-1 and J usage is TRBJ2-7. CDR3 size: 14 residues. Germline lookup yields CDR1 MGHRA and CDR2 YSYEKL. This chain's CDR3 is CASSQSIVTYEQYF.

The chain carries TRBV5-6 and TRBJ2-3; the TRBD1 assignment by TCRdb is unverifiable without DNA. The CDR3 runs to 14 residues. Germline CDR1 reads SGHDT; CDR2 reads YYEEEE. CDR3 amino acids: CASSLTGTTDTQYF.

The V call is TRBV7-9, the J call TRBJ1-6; TCRdb names TRBD1, which stays unverified in the absence of DNA. The CDR3 totals 16 residues. CDR1 and CDR2 (germline): SEHNR, FQNEAQ (reference sequence). CDR3 protein: CASSPGQGTYNSPLHF. Drawing the rest from reference TRBV7-9 and TRBJ1-6, the complete variable domain is DTGVSQNPRHKITKRGQNVTFRCDPISEHNRLYWYRQTLGQGPEFLTYFQNEAQLEKSRLLSDRFSAERPKGSFSTLEIQRTEQGDSAMYLCASSPGQGTYNSPLHFGNGTRLTVT.

The genes are TRBV5-1 and TRBJ1-2; as DNA is missing, the TRBD1 call by TCRdb cannot be tested. CDR1 SGHRS and CDR2 YFSETQ come from the germline V gene. This CDR3 has 15 amino acids. This CDR3 reads CASSPQTANNYGYTF.

The chain links TRBV4-2 to TRBJ2-1; TCRdb returns TRBD1, unconfirmable since there is no DNA. Germline values: CDR1 LGHNA, CDR2 YNFKEQ. The CDR3 spans 14 residues. CDR3 protein: CASSQFRQNNEQFF.

This chain links TRBV7-7 with TRBJ2-2. This CDR3 has 15 amino acids. Germline CDR1 is SSHAT and CDR2 is FNYEAQ (reference sequence). The CDR3 is CASSSSGFNTGELFF.

This chain joins TRBV6-1 and TRBJ1-1; absent DNA, TCRdb's TRBD1 call cannot be checked. The length of the CDR3 is 15 residues. CDR1 MNHNS and CDR2 SASEGT come from the germline V gene. CDR3: CASSEFSGMGTEAFF.

V gene TRBV7-2 combines with J gene TRBJ2-3; TCRdb designates TRBD1, a call that cannot be tested without DNA. This CDR3 has 16 residues. Germline CDR1 SGHTA, CDR2 FQGNSA. The CDR3 sequence is CASSFHLGGSTDTQYF. Full variable domain (rest looked up from reference TRBV7-2 and TRBJ2-3): GAGVSQSPSNKVTEKGKDVELRCDPISGHTALYWYRQSLGQGLEFLIYFQGNSAPDKSGLPSDRFSAERTGGSVSTLTIQRTQQEDSAVYLCASSFHLGGSTDTQYFGPGTRLTVL.

The chain joins TRBV27 to TRBJ2-1; the D call of TRBD2 rests on TCRdb alone, since no DNA is present to check it. Per germline, CDR1 MNHEY and CDR2 SMNVEV (reference sequence). This CDR3 is 14 amino acids long. CDR3 region: CASRVSGITEEQFF.

The rearrangement joins TRBV7-2 to TRBJ2-1; TCRdb names TRBD2, which stays unverified in the absence of DNA. Germline CDR1 SGHTA, CDR2 FQGNSA. This CDR3 spans 14 amino acids. CDR3 amino acids: CASIGPTYYNEQFF.

The chain links TRBV20-1 to TRBJ1-1. There are 11 residues in the CDR3. CDR1 is DFQATT, CDR2 SNEGSKA, per germline (reference sequence). CDR3 sequence reads: CSASGGVEAFF.

The CDR3 loop is CASSRGLAGGPEQYF. The V gene is TRBV3-1, the J gene TRBJ2-7; TCRdb lists TRBD2, though no DNA is available to test this call. There are 15 residues in the CDR3. CDR1 LGHDT and CDR2 YNNKEL come from the germline V gene (reference sequence).

The gene calls are TRBV5-1 and TRBJ2-3; the D gene TCRdb calls, TRBD2, cannot be checked with no DNA. Germline loops: CDR1 SGHRS, CDR2 YFSETQ. The CDR3 spans 17 residues. CDR3 residues: CASSLGLAGGNTDTQYF.

The chain employs TRBV3-1 and TRBJ1-2; TCRdb names TRBD1, which stays unverified in the absence of DNA. CDR3 length: 14 residues. Germline assignment: CDR1 LGHDT and CDR2 YNNKEL (reference sequence). CDR3 protein: CASSSRPGNYGYTF.

The rearrangement joins TRBV6-6 to TRBJ1-3. CDR3 size: 12 residues. Germline V gene sequence: CDR1 MNHNY, CDR2 SVGAGI (reference sequence). The CDR3 is CASSSTRNTIYF.